This TCR beta chain was recovered during a study of cytomegalovirus exposure and HLA in healthy donors. Study-level points and caveats: The later analysis indicated that the majority of CMV-associated TCR beta chains appeared HLA-restricted.

The CDR3 spans 16 residues. In germline, CDR1 is SGHTA, CDR2 FQGNSA. V lost 4 bases and J lost 8; bases outside the gene matches: 12. To note about this clone: Its specificity is not known.

The PCR was carried out with 60 Vbeta primers and 13 Jbeta primers. Under the authors' procedure: Later, an analysis found some 80 million unique TCR beta chains, and 8.5 million to 12 million of these were shared. TCRdb's table, derived via immunoSEQ multiplex PCR, lists solely in-frame clones and lacks some. V, J and clone size derive from that table, while D and trimming were established from the DNA sequence. The table records about 160,000 clones, around nine tenths of them present only once. Material: PBMCs. This receptor was obtained from a woman aged 30 to 39 in good health and CMV-seronegative. This chain uses TRBV7-2 with TRBJ1-4, with 8 bases identical to TRBD1. The CDR3 nucleotides are TGTGCCAGCAGCTACGACAGGGGTTACGGGCGGGAAAAACTGTTTTTT. Translating gives CASSYDRGYGREKLFF. Together with reference TRBV7-2 and TRBJ1-4, the CDR3 gives the full variable domain: GAGVSQSPSNKVTEKGKDVELRCDPISGHTALYWYRQSLGQGLEFLIYFQGNSAPDKSGLPSDRFSAERTGGSVSTLTIQRTQQEDSAVYLCASSYDRGYGREKLFFGSGTQLSVL.